The next 15 T cell receptor beta chains were all read from a single sample in a study of identical twins. TCRdb reprocessed the 5' RACE reads with MiXCR, giving one entry per CDR3 protein. The table has 200,000 to 250,000 distinct CDR3 sequences, over 12% seen once. The sequencing sample was made of memory (CD45RO+) T cells sorted from blood. The source is a woman younger than 30 in good health.

This clonotype was found a few times. V is TRBV20-1 and J is TRBJ2-7; 8 nucleotides align to TRBD1. V gave up 3 bases and J gave up 7 bases; unmatched junction bases: 5. The CDR3 runs 12 residues. Germline V gene sequence: CDR1 DFQATT, CDR2 SNEGSKA (reference sequence). The CDR3: CSARSDREEQYF. The CDR3 DNA sequence: TGCAGTGCTAGGTCGGACAGGGAAGAGCAGTACTTC.

This clonotype occurred a few times. V is TRBV5-1 and J is TRBJ2-5; a weak D match, TRBD2 (6 bases). The germline V and J ends were trimmed by 1 base and 2 bases, with 12 bases remaining between them. The germline V gene encodes CDR1 SGHRS and CDR2 YFSETQ. The CDR3 runs 15 residues. CDR3 protein: CASSLRPSEQETQYF. Here the CDR3 DNA reads TGCGCCAGCAGCTTGAGGCCTAGCGAGCAAGAGACCCAGTACTTC.

The rearrangement joins TRBV6-4 to TRBJ1-1; a possible D gene is TRBD1 (6 bases). Per the germline V gene, CDR1 is MRHNA and CDR2 is SNTAGT. The CDR3 sequence is 13 residues long. V was pared by 6 bases and J by 0 bases, with 8 bases between. The CDR3 sequence is CASRDSLNTEAFF. CDR3 DNA sequence: TGTGCCAGCAGGGACAGCTTGAACACTGAAGCTTTCTTT.

The J gene is TRBJ2-1, the V gene TRBV29-1; a possible D gene is TRBD2 (6 bases). The V and J ends lost 0 bases and 6 bases respectively, with 12 bases between them. CDR1 is SQVTM, CDR2 ANQGSEA, per germline. This CDR3 has 14 residues. CDR3 in amino acids: CSVEDGGDSNEQFF. For the CDR3, the DNA is TGCAGCGTTGAAGATGGTGGGGACTCCAATGAGCAGTTCTTC.

This clonotype has at least ten counts. The chain couples TRBV29-1 to TRBJ2-7, with a weak D call TRBD2 (5 bases). Per the germline V gene, CDR1 is SQVTM and CDR2 is ANQGSEA. The germline V and J ends were trimmed by 7 bases and 3 bases, with 22 bases remaining between them. The CDR3 sequence is 15 residues long. This chain's CDR3 is CSARGLWGRFYEQYF. The CDR3 DNA is TGCAGCGCTCGCGGGTTGTGGGGTAGATTCTACGAGCAGTACTTC.

This chain links TRBV5-1 with TRBJ1-1; 9 bases are shared with TRBD1. The CDR3 length is 15 residues. Germline trimming cut 3 bases from V and 1 base from J; bases unmatched to any gene: 4. Germline-derived CDR1 and CDR2 are SGHRS and YFSETQ. This CDR3 is CASSSWGQGNTEAFF. The CDR3 DNA reads as TGCGCCAGCAGCTCGTGGGGACAGGGGAACACTGAAGCTTTCTTT.

The chain couples TRBV28 to TRBJ2-4; no definite D call. Trimming took 8 bases from V and 1 from J, leaving 12 bases between them. Germline lookup yields CDR1 MDHEN and CDR2 SYDVKM. This CDR3 has 14 residues. CDR3 bases: TGTGCCAGCGTTCGGAGCCGGGCCAAAAACATTCAGTACTTC. It translates to CASVRSRAKNIQYF.

The chain links TRBV11-3 to TRBJ1-1; tentatively, D is TRBD1 (6 bases). Germline CDR1 SGHNT, CDR2 YENEEA. Trimming left V 8 bases short and J 2 bases short, with 12 bases between. The CDR3 is made up of 13 amino acids. CDR3 DNA: TGTGCCAGCGGCCAGGGGATTAACACTGAAGCTTTCTTT. Protein: CASGQGINTEAFF. The whole variable domain, filled in from reference TRBV11-3 and TRBJ1-1, reads EAGVVQSPRYKIIEKKQPVAFWCNPISGHNTLYWYLQNLGQGPELLIRYENEEAVDDSQLPKDRFSAERLKGVDSTLKIQPAELGDSAVYLCASGQGINTEAFFGQGTRLTVV.

At least ten counts were recorded for this clonotype. The J gene is TRBJ2-3, the V gene TRBV12-3 or TRBV12-4; 7 bases align to TRBD2. The CDR3 sequence is 14 residues long. Trimming cost V 6 bases and J 0 bases; bases outside gene matches: 3. CDR3 loop: CASSGEGSTDTQYF. DNA for the CDR3: TGTGCCAGCAGCGGGGAGGGTAGCACAGATACGCAGTATTTT.

The chain uses TRBV6-1 and TRBJ1-1, with D possibly matching TRBD1 (6 bases). Germline V gives CDR1 MNHNS, CDR2 SASEGT. Trimming stripped 5 bases from V and 2 bases from J, with 18 bases between. The CDR3 consists of 16 residues. This CDR3 is CASSPLYRERNTEAFF. CDR3 DNA sequence: TGTGCCAGCAGTCCTTTGTACAGGGAACGTAACACTGAAGCTTTCTTT.

This clonotype was detected ten times or more. The chain employs TRBV3-1 and TRBJ2-2; a possible D gene is TRBD1 (6 bases). V dropped 6 bases and J dropped 5 bases, with 10 bases sitting between them. Germline V gene lookup returns CDR1 LGHDT and CDR2 YNNKEL (reference sequence). The CDR3 spans 13 residues. The CDR3 nucleotides read TGTGCCAGCAGTAGGCAGGGGACCGGGGAGCTGTTTTTT. Translated, it gives CASSRQGTGELFF.

This clonotype has just a few counts. The chain combines TRBV5-6 with TRBJ2-1; 11 nucleotides agree with TRBD1. V shed 4 bases, J shed 7 bases, and the junction held 10 bases outside the gene matches. CDR1 is SGHDT, CDR2 YYEEEE, per germline. The CDR3 covers 16 residues. The CDR3 DNA sequence: TGTGCCAGCAGCCTCTTCGGACAGGGGGCGCCTAATGAGCAGTTCTTC. This codes for CASSLFGQGAPNEQFF.

This clonotype appeared a few times. V is TRBV3-1 and J is TRBJ1-1; D is unclear. The germline gives CDR1 LGHDT, CDR2 YNNKEL (reference sequence). Trimming cost V 4 bases and J 3 bases, with 12 bases left between them. The CDR3 is 14 residues long. The CDR3 spells CASSPTLSHTEAFF. CDR3 coding DNA: TGTGCCAGCAGCCCGACCCTATCTCACACTGAAGCTTTCTTT.

This clonotype came up a few times. This chain's CDR3 is CAIGLDTSHEQYF. CDR3 DNA: TGTGCCATCGGACTAGATACTTCCCACGAGCAGTACTTC. The rearrangement joins TRBV10-3 to TRBJ2-7; 7 bases map to TRBD2. The ends lost 8 bases at V and 5 bases at J; junction bases unmatched: 9. The CDR3 extends over 13 amino acids. The germline V gene encodes CDR1 ENHRY and CDR2 SYGVKD.

The V call is TRBV12-3 or TRBV12-4, the J call TRBJ2-3; D is perhaps TRBD2 (5 bases). Between the trimmed V and J ends, which lost 5 bases and 0 bases, there was a span of 9 bases. The CDR3 consists of 14 residues. The CDR3 spells CASSTLGSTDTQYF. CDR3 nucleotide sequence: TGTGCCAGCAGTACACTAGGGAGCACAGATACGCAGTATTTT.